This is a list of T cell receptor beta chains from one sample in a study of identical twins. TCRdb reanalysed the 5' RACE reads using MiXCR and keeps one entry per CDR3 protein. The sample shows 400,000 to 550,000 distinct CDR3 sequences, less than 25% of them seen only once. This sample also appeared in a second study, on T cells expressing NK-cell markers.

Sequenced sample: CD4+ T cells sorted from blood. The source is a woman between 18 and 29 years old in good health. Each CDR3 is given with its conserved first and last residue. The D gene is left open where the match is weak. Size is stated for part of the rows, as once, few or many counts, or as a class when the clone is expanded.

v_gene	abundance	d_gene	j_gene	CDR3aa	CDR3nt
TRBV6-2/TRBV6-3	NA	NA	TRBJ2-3	CATRRERRTDTQYF	TGTGCCACCCGGAGGGAGCGGAGAACAGATACGCAGTATTTT
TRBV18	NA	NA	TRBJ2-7	CASSKTGTDAYEQYF	TGTGCCAGCTCGAAAACCGGGACGGACGCCTACGAGCAGTACTTC
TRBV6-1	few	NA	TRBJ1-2	CASSESPGHNYGYTF	TGTGCCAGCAGTGAATCCCCCGGCCACAACTATGGCTACACCTTC
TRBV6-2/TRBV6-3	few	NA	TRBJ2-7	CASSYLPTYEQYF	TGTGCCAGCAGTTACTTACCGACCTACGAGCAGTACTTC
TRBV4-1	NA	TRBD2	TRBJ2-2	CASSQTISGAWGGELFF	TGCGCCAGCAGCCAGACCATAAGCGGGGCGTGGGGCGGGGAGCTGTTTTTT
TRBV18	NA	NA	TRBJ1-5	CASSRGDGNTQPQHF	TGTGCCAGCTCACGCGGGGATGGGAATACCCAGCCCCAGCATTTT
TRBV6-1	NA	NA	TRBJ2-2	CAVVSQGRDTGELFF	TGTGCCGTCGTCTCTCAGGGGAGGGACACCGGGGAGCTGTTTTTT
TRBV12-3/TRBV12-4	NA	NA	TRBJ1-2	CASGELGYGYTF	TGTGCCAGTGGGGAACTCGGCTATGGCTACACCTTC
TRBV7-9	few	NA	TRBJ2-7	CASSLDSNSYEQYF	TGTGCCAGCAGCTTAGACAGCAACTCCTACGAGCAGTACTTC
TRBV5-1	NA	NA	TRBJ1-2	CASSPQGSGYTF	TGCGCCAGCAGCCCCCAGGGGTCCGGCTACACCTTC
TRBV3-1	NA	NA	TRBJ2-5	CASSPQGGSWETQYF	TGTGCCAGCAGCCCCCAGGGGGGTTCCTGGGAGACCCAGTACTTC
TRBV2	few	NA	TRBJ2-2	CASKGLGPGELFF	TGTGCCAGCAAGGGATTAGGGCCCGGGGAGCTGTTTTTT
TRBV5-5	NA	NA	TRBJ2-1	CASSLGDPPSSYNEQFF	TGTGCCAGCAGCTTGGGAGACCCACCCAGCTCCTACAATGAGCAGTTCTTC
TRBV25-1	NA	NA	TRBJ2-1	CATQNPSRGDEQFF	TGTGCCACCCAAAACCCTAGTCGGGGCGATGAGCAGTTCTTC
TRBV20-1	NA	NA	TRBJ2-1	CSARKVQAGDSYNEQFF	TGCAGTGCTAGGAAGGTACAAGCGGGTGACTCCTACAATGAGCAGTTCTTC
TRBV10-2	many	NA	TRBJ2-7	CASTPGSGSYEQYF	TGCGCCAGCACCCCGGGTAGCGGCTCCTACGAGCAGTACTTC
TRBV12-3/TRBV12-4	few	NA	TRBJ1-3	CASSLGGTGNTIYF	TGTGCCAGCAGTTTGGGTGGGACAGGAAACACCATATATTTT
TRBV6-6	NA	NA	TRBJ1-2	CASSRRNLYGYTF	TGTGCCAGCAGCCGCAGGAACCTCTATGGCTACACCTTC
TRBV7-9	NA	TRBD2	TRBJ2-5	CASSFGKASGYQETQYF	TGTGCCAGCAGCTTCGGGAAAGCTAGCGGGTACCAAGAGACCCAGTACTTC
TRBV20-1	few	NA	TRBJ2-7	CSAKSVYEQYF	TGCAGTGCTAAGTCCGTCTACGAGCAGTACTTC
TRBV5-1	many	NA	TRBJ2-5	CASSLDQEETQYF	TGCGCCAGCAGCTTGGATCAAGAAGAGACCCAGTACTTC
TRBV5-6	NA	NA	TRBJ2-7	CASSFRSDLGEQYF	TGTGCCAGCAGCTTTCGGTCGGACTTGGGCGAGCAGTACTTC
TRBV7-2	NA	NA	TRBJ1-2	CASSRDRYGYTF	TGTGCCAGCAGCCGCGACAGATATGGCTACACCTTC
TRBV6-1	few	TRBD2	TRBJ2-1	CASGPTSVSYNEQFF	TGTGCCAGCGGACCGACTAGCGTTTCCTACAATGAGCAGTTCTTC
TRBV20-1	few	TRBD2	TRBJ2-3	CSAPDKAGGKQYF	TGCAGTGCCCCAGATAAGGCGGGAGGGAAGCAGTATTTT
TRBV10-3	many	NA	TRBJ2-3	CAISSGQTTDTQYF	TGTGCCATCAGCTCAGGACAGACCACAGATACGCAGTATTTT
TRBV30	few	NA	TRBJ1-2	CAWSVSPGLPYGYTF	TGTGCCTGGAGTGTATCTCCGGGACTCCCCTATGGCTACACCTTC
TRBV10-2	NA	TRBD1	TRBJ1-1	CASSPRGTGGSYTEAFF	TGCGCCAGCAGCCCTAGGGGGACAGGGGGCTCTTACACTGAAGCTTTCTTT
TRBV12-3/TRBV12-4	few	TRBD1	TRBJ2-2	CASTDRTNTGELFF	TGTGCCAGCACGGACAGGACGAACACCGGGGAGCTGTTTTTT
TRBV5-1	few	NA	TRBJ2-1	CASSLESGTPYNEQFF	TGCGCCAGCAGCTTGGAGTCAGGGACGCCCTACAATGAGCAGTTCTTC
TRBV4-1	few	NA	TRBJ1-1	CASSQEPVLTEAFF	TGCGCCAGCAGCCAGGAGCCAGTTCTCACTGAAGCTTTCTTT
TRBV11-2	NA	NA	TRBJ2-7	CASSSLTTRYEQYF	TGTGCCAGCAGCTCCCTGACTACAAGATACGAGCAGTACTTC
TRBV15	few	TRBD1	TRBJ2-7	CATSRDVGQGAGEQYF	TGTGCCACCAGCAGAGATGTCGGACAGGGGGCGGGCGAGCAGTACTTC
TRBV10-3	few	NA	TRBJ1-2	CAISESGGTGYTF	TGTGCCATCAGTGAGTCGGGAGGAACCGGCTACACCTTC
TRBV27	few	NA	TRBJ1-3	CASSLGPGNTIYF	TGTGCCAGCAGTTTAGGGCCTGGAAACACCATATATTTT
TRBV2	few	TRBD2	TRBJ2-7	CASHPSGKTYEQYF	TGTGCCAGCCATCCTAGCGGGAAGACCTACGAGCAGTACTTC
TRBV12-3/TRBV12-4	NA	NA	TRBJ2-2	CASSLWVGGNGELFF	TGTGCCAGCAGTTTATGGGTTGGGGGAAACGGGGAGCTGTTTTTT
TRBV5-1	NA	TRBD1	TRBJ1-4	CASSWTGTENEKLFF	TGCGCCAGCAGCTGGACCGGGACAGAGAATGAAAAACTGTTTTTT
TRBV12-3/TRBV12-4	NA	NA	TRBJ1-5	CASRGPHPQPQHF	TGTGCCAGCAGGGGCCCGCACCCTCAGCCCCAGCATTTT
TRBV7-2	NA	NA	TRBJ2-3	CASSPSTSRILTDTQYF	TGTGCCAGCAGCCCGTCCACTAGCAGAATCCTCACAGATACGCAGTATTTT
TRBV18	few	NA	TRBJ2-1	CASSPQPGALNNEQFF	TGTGCCAGCTCACCCCAACCAGGGGCCCTAAACAATGAGCAGTTCTTC
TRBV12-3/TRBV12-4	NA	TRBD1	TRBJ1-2	CASRPWDRGLNGYTF	TGTGCCAGCAGGCCCTGGGACAGGGGGCTTAATGGCTACACCTTC
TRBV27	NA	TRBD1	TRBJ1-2	CASSSGQGFYGYTF	TGTGCCAGCAGTTCGGGACAGGGCTTTTATGGCTACACCTTC
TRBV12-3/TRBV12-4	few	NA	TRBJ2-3	CASSFQSSGDSTDTQYF	TGTGCCAGCAGTTTTCAGTCATCAGGCGATAGCACAGATACGCAGTATTTT
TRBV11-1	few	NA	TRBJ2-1	CASSSVAARDQHLNEQFF	TGTGCCAGCAGCTCCGTTGCCGCCCGGGACCAACACCTCAATGAGCAGTTCTTC
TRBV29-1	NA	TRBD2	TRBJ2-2	CSVDVLGWGGGELFF	TGCAGCGTTGACGTGCTCGGCTGGGGGGGCGGGGAGCTGTTTTTT
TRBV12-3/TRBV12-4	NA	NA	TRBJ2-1	CASSSRGAINEQFF	TGTGCCAGCAGTTCCCGAGGAGCCATAAATGAGCAGTTCTTC
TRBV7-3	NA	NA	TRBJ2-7	CASSFVRLASEQYF	TGTGCCAGCAGCTTCGTGAGGTTGGCCTCCGAGCAGTACTTC
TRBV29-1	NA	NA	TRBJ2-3	CSVFGREAIRDTQYF	TGCAGCGTGTTTGGACGGGAAGCGATTCGGGATACGCAGTATTTT
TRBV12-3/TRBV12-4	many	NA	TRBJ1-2	CASSLAVGATGSGYTF	TGTGCCAGCAGTTTAGCGGTGGGGGCCACCGGGTCTGGCTACACCTTC
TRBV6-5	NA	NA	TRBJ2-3	CASSYSRSGDTQYF	TGTGCCAGCAGTTACTCCCGTAGCGGAGATACGCAGTATTTT